This TCR beta chain was identified during a study of blood T cells in healthy people across ages. Study as a whole: Template switching recovered approximately one barcoded beta molecule for every two T cells.

The authors ran a second PCR of roughly 6 to 11 cycles using a sample-barcoded 5' primer and a J-beta primer mix. The study obtained at least 2.5 million CDR3-containing paired-end reads from every sample. TCRdb re-called the 5' RACE reads with MiXCR, one entry per CDR3 protein. The data hold some 1.6 million distinct CDR3 sequences, with 30% to 35% observed a single time. Study results and caveats: Versus aged donors, long-lived donors had higher diversity and more naive CD4+ cells. For the donors, CMV status was unknown and possibly confounded expanded clonotype changes.

This clonotype was detected a few times. Antigen: not known. The origin of this receptor is a woman in her twenties or thirties in good health. The specimen sequenced was blood.

CDR3 coding DNA: TGCAGTGCTCCTAAGGGAACGAGCCCCTACGAGCAGTACTTC. Amino acids: CSAPKGTSPYEQYF. The chain links TRBV20-1 to TRBJ2-5; D is unclear. Gene TRBJ2-7 matches the end of the DNA better, so the J call may be wrong. The CDR3 is 14 residues long. In germline, CDR1 is DFQATT, CDR2 SNEGSKA (reference sequence).